The 29 T cell receptor beta chains presented below share a single source sample, sequenced in a study of T cells in Graves' hyperthyroidism and ophthalmopathy. Amplification yielded TCR beta CDR3 regions, with RNA transcripts as the source. Researchers ran a first-round RT-PCR on the TCR CDR3 using the HTBI primer set. TCRdb redid the calling of the multiplex PCR reads with MiXCR, one entry per CDR3 protein. The sample has about 400,000 distinct CDR3 sequences, 15% seen once; the top ten hold around a third. Material: blood. These receptors originate from a young woman with Graves' hyperthyroidism.

This clonotype was counted between two and nine times. The V call is TRBV7-2, the J call TRBJ2-2, with D possibly TRBD2 on 6 matching bases. CDR3 length: 15 residues. Trimming took 5 bases from V and 2 from J, leaving 12 bases between them. The germline CDR1 and CDR2 sequences are SGHTA and FQGNSA. CDR3 in amino acids: CASSPGTYNTGELFF. The DNA for the CDR3 is TGTGCCAGCAGCCCCGGGACTTATAACACCGGGGAGCTGTTTTTT. Full variable domain (missing parts from reference TRBV7-2 and TRBJ2-2): GAGVSQSPSNKVTEKGKDVELRCDPISGHTALYWYRQSLGQGLEFLIYFQGNSAPDKSGLPSDRFSAERTGGSVSTLTIQRTQQEDSAVYLCASSPGTYNTGELFFGEGSRLTVL.

This CDR3 is CASSSRTTDTQYF. CDR3 nucleotides: TGTGCCAGCAGCTCACGTACAACAGATACGCAGTATTTT. This chain joins TRBV7-9 and TRBJ2-3; no definite D call. CDR1 and CDR2 from the germline V gene are SEHNR and FQNEAQ (reference sequence). The CDR3 is made up of 13 amino acids. Between the trimmed V and J ends, which lost 4 bases and 3 bases, there was a span of 8 bases.

This clonotype occurred many times. The J gene is TRBJ1-2, the V gene TRBV28; TRBD1 matches at 9 bases. J gave up 4 bases and V 10 bases, and 4 bases lay outside the gene matches. CDR1 and CDR2 (germline): MDHEN, SYDVKM. CDR3 length: 12 residues. CDR3 DNA: TGTGCCAACTCGGGACAGGGCTATGGCTACACCTTC. Encoded protein: CANSGQGYGYTF.

The CDR3 coding sequence is TGTGCCAGCAGTTATGCCACTAGCGGCGGGAGGAGTGAGCAGTACTTC. This translates into CASSYATSGGRSEQYF. The chain combines TRBV6-2 or TRBV6-3 with TRBJ2-7; 8 bases fit TRBD2. J was trimmed by 7 bases and V by 3 bases; bases with no gene match: 14. CDR3 length equals 16 residues. Germline CDR1 and CDR2: MNHEY and SVGEGT.

The chain carries TRBV20-1 and TRBJ2-7, with 10 bases fitting TRBD2. This CDR3 region has 15 residues. V was pared by 3 bases and J by 3 bases, with 8 bases of the junction left unmatched. Germline V gene data show CDR1 as DFQATT and CDR2 as SNEGSKA (reference sequence). The CDR3 coding sequence is TGCAGTGCTAGGGGGTGGGCTAGCGGGAGCTACGAGCAGTACTTC. This sequence encodes CSARGWASGSYEQYF.

The V and J genes are TRBV4-1 and TRBJ1-1; D is unresolved. The germline gives CDR1 MGHRA, CDR2 YSYEKL. This CDR3 region has 16 residues. V lost 0 bases to trimming and J lost 5 bases, with 16 bases between them. This CDR3 reads CASSQDPGRPRTEAFF. The CDR3 DNA is TGCGCCAGCAGCCAAGATCCGGGCAGGCCGAGGACTGAAGCTTTCTTT.

The V and J genes are TRBV6-1 and TRBJ2-2; D unclear. V was pared by 6 bases and J by 6 bases, with 11 bases between. CDR3 length: 13 amino acids. Germline lookup yields CDR1 MNHNS and CDR2 SASEGT. The CDR3 reads CASRRDPAGELFF. CDR3 coding DNA: TGTGCCAGCAGACGTGACCCAGCCGGGGAGCTGTTTTTT.

The genes are TRBV20-1 and TRBJ2-5; D possibly matches TRBD1 or TRBD2 (5 bases each). The V gene lost 0 bases and the J gene lost 9 bases, with 23 bases spanning the gap. The CDR3 runs to 16 residues. Per the germline V gene, CDR1 is DFQATT and CDR2 is SNEGSKA (reference sequence). The CDR3: CSAREVGTAIWGSQYF. The CDR3, as DNA: TGCAGTGCTAGAGAGGTGGGGACGGCCATCTGGGGGTCCCAGTACTTC.

V is TRBV2 and J is TRBJ2-2; 14 positions match TRBD2. V shed 2 bases, J shed 1 base, and the junction held 6 bases outside the gene matches. Germline values: CDR1 SNHLY, CDR2 FYNNEI. The CDR3 is 19 residues long. The CDR3 sequence is CASSEFRTSGRKNTGELFF. The CDR3 coding sequence is TGTGCCAGCAGTGAATTTAGGACTAGCGGGAGGAAGAACACCGGGGAGCTGTTTTTT.

This clonotype was found a few times. This may be a read error, as it is one base from a much larger clone. The CDR3 DNA sequence: TGCGGTGCTAGAGATATCCAGGGTGGAGCAGATACGCAGTATTTT. Its translation: CGARDIQGGADTQYF. The chain carries TRBV20-1 and TRBJ2-3; a possible D gene is TRBD1 (5 bases). In germline, CDR1 is DFQATT, CDR2 SNEGSKA (reference sequence). The CDR3 is 15 residues long.

This clonotype was seen ten or more times. The chain combines TRBV28 with TRBJ1-2, with D uncertain. CDR3 length equals 12 residues. CDR1 and CDR2 (germline): MDHEN, SYDVKM. Deletions cut 8 bases from V and 3 bases from J, with 10 bases between. CDR3 sequence: CASGEPDYGYTF. DNA of the CDR3: TGTGCCAGCGGGGAGCCGGACTATGGCTACACCTTC.

A note on this clonotype: A read error may produce the germline difference seen at one junction end. CDR3 region: CASNLQGSYTGELFF. The CDR3 bases are TGCGCCAGCAACTTGCAGGGATCGTACACCGGGGAGCTGTTTTTT. V is TRBV5-1 and J is TRBJ2-2, with a tentative D call TRBD1 (5 bases). The CDR3 covers 15 residues. The germline V gene has CDR1 SGHRS and CDR2 YFSETQ.

The DNA of the CDR3 is TGTGCCAGCAGTGAATCAGGACAGGGAGTCCGTCAGCCCCAGCATTTT. Amino acids: CASSESGQGVRQPQHF. J is TRBJ1-5 and V is TRBV6-1; 8 positions agree with TRBD1. The CDR3 is 16 residues long. V lost 2 bases and J lost 6; bases outside the gene matches: 9. The germline CDR1 and CDR2 sequences are MNHNS and SASEGT.

This clonotype has ten or more counts. This chain connects TRBV28 to TRBJ1-1; possibly TRBD1 for D (6 bases). Germline CDR1 and CDR2: MDHEN and SYDVKM. The ends were cut back, 4 bases at V and 3 bases at J, with 18 bases in the middle. This CDR3 contains 16 residues. Written as DNA, the CDR3 is TGTGCCAGCAGTTCGATGGCAGGGGCAGGGGACACTGAAGCTTTCTTT. The encoded protein is CASSSMAGAGDTEAFF.

This clonotype was detected ten times or more. The chain has TRBV5-1 and TRBJ2-7, with D maybe TRBD1 (5 bases). CDR3 length: 14 amino acids. With 4 bases removed from V and 3 bases from J, the gap between germline ends came to 14 bases. Germline CDR1 reads SGHRS; CDR2 reads YFSETQ. The CDR3 coding sequence is TGCGCCAGCAGCCCCGGCGGACAAAACTACGAGCAGTACTTC. The encoded protein is CASSPGGQNYEQYF.

This clonotype was observed a handful of times. The J gene is TRBJ2-2, the V gene TRBV7-9, with D maybe TRBD1 (6 bases). The germline CDR1 and CDR2 sequences are SEHNR and FQNEAQ (reference sequence). There are 14 residues in the CDR3. V lost 5 bases and J 7 bases, leaving 14 bases between the germline ends. As DNA, the CDR3 is TGTGCCAGCAGCCAGGACAGAAGTGTCGGGGAGCTGTTTTTT. Translation gives CASSQDRSVGELFF.

This clonotype was observed many times. J is TRBJ2-1 and V is TRBV18, with TRBD2 matching over 13 bases. Germline trimming cut 4 bases from V and 10 bases from J; bases unmatched to any gene: 7. From germline, CDR1 is KGHSH and CDR2 LQKENI. The CDR3 contains 15 residues. The CDR3 loop is CASSQQTGLAGEQFF. The CDR3 DNA sequence: TGTGCCAGCTCACAACAGACGGGACTAGCGGGAGAGCAGTTCTTC.

In this sample, this clonotype turned up a few times. The chain uses TRBV4-1 and TRBJ2-7; 8 bases agree with TRBD2. With V trimmed by 4 bases and J by 0 bases, 8 bases remained unmatched. Germline-derived CDR1 and CDR2 are MGHRA and YSYEKL. The CDR3 is made up of 16 amino acids. CDR3 DNA sequence: TGCGCCAGCAGCCGCGAGACTAGCGTAAGCTCCTACGAGCAGTACTTC. It codes for CASSRETSVSSYEQYF.

This clonotype has at least ten counts. V usage is TRBV10-3 and J usage is TRBJ2-7; tentatively, D is TRBD2 (5 bases). This CDR3 has 13 residues. The ends were cut back, 4 bases at V and 2 bases at J, with 9 bases in the middle. Germline V CDR1 and CDR2: ENHRY, SYGVKD. The CDR3 DNA sequence: TGTGCCATCAGTGGGACTGGCGCCTACGAGCAGTACTTC. It translates to CAISGTGAYEQYF.

This clonotype was seen ten or more times. V is TRBV11-2 and J is TRBJ2-7; D not certain. Germline V gene lookup returns CDR1 SGHAT and CDR2 FQNNGV. The CDR3 spans 12 residues. The V end lost 4 bases, the J end lost 6 bases, and 10 bases lay between the germline ends. This chain's CDR3 is CASSYLSVEQYF. The CDR3 DNA sequence: TGTGCCAGCAGCTATCTGTCCGTCGAGCAGTACTTC. The variable domain in full, completed from reference TRBV11-2 and TRBJ2-7, reads EAGVAQSPRYKIIEKRQSVAFWCNPISGHATLYWYQQILGQGPKLLIQFQNNGVVDDSQLPKDRFSAERLKGVDSTLKIQPAKLEDSAVYLCASSYLSVEQYFGPGTRLTVT.

This clonotype was counted between two and nine times. V usage is TRBV6-5 and J usage is TRBJ2-5; TRBD1 aligns across 11 bases. The CDR3 extends over 16 amino acids. Germline V lookup: CDR1 MNHEY, CDR2 SVGAGI. J lost 1 base, V lost 0 bases, and 1 base had no gene match. This CDR3 reads CASSYSGTGGQETQYF. The DNA for the CDR3 is TGTGCCAGCAGTTACTCGGGGACAGGGGGCCAAGAGACCCAGTACTTC.

This clonotype was counted ten times or more. The chain links TRBV28 to TRBJ1-3; possibly TRBD1 for D (6 bases). The germline V gene has CDR1 MDHEN and CDR2 SYDVKM. Trimming removed 5 bases at V and 3 bases at J, with 17 bases between. The CDR3 totals 16 residues. This CDR3 is CASSPPLGRGGNTIYF. DNA for the CDR3: TGTGCCAGCAGTCCCCCGTTGGGCAGGGGTGGAAACACCATATATTTT.

This rearrangement joins TRBV20-1 to TRBJ2-7; D is possibly TRBD1 (6 bases). The CDR3 totals 14 residues. Germline V gene sequence: CDR1 DFQATT, CDR2 SNEGSKA (reference sequence). The germline V and J ends were trimmed by 2 bases and 2 bases, with 13 bases remaining between them. The CDR3 nucleotides are TGCAGTGCTAGAAGACCGGACAGCGCCTACGAGCAGTACTTC. Protein: CSARRPDSAYEQYF.

The V and J genes are TRBV7-6 and TRBJ1-5; D is unclear. Trimming removed 9 bases from V and 2 bases from J, with 17 bases in between. CDR3 length equals 15 residues. CDR1 and CDR2 from the germline V gene are SGHVS and FNYEAQ. The CDR3 loop reads CARFPEAGCNQPQHF. The CDR3 DNA sequence: TGTGCCAGATTCCCCGAGGCGGGGTGCAATCAGCCCCAGCATTTT.

The table lists this clonotype with many counts. This chain uses TRBV28 with TRBJ2-7; the match to TRBD1 covers 7 bases. Germline CDR1 MDHEN, CDR2 SYDVKM. The CDR3 is 12 residues long. Germline trimming cut 8 bases from V and 5 bases from J; bases unmatched to any gene: 6. The CDR3 region is CASSQDRDEQYF. In nucleotides, the CDR3 is TGTGCCAGCTCACAAGACAGGGACGAGCAGTACTTC.

This rearrangement joins TRBV5-4 to TRBJ1-6; D unclear. The CDR3 spans 15 residues. The ends were cut back, 2 bases at V and 7 bases at J, with 13 bases in the middle. CDR1 and CDR2 (germline): SGHNT, YYREEE (reference sequence). CDR3 sequence: CASSFNLGLNSPLHF. The CDR3 region has the DNA TGTGCCAGCAGCTTCAATCTGGGGTTAAATTCACCCCTCCACTTT.

This clonotype was recorded many times. The gene calls are TRBV6-1 and TRBJ1-1, with TRBD1 as a possible D gene (5 bases). V lost 6 bases and J lost 5, with 19 bases in between. CDR3 size: 15 residues. Looked up from germline, CDR1 is MNHNS and CDR2 is SASEGT. DNA of the CDR3: TGTGCCAGCAGCTTTGCCGGGGCGGGGGAGACTGAAGCTTTCTTT. The encoded protein is CASSFAGAGETEAFF.

This clonotype was seen only a few times. The V and J genes are TRBV5-1 and TRBJ1-1, with TRBD1 as a possible D gene (5 bases). The CDR3 contains 15 residues. Germline V gene lookup returns CDR1 SGHRS and CDR2 YFSETQ. V lost 0 bases and J 4 bases, leaving 13 bases between the germline ends. The CDR3 region is CASSLALGGSTEAFF. The CDR3, as DNA: TGCGCCAGCAGCTTGGCCTTGGGGGGGAGCACTGAAGCTTTCTTT.

In this sample, this clonotype turned up many times. V usage is TRBV6-1 and J usage is TRBJ1-6, with D possibly matching TRBD1 (6 bases). Trimming left V 8 bases short and J 9 bases short, with 17 bases between. Germline CDR1 MNHNS, CDR2 SASEGT. The CDR3 totals 14 residues. CDR3 in amino acids: CASAEQGSTSPLHF. The CDR3, as DNA: TGTGCCAGCGCCGAGCAGGGGAGCACTTCACCCCTCCACTTT.